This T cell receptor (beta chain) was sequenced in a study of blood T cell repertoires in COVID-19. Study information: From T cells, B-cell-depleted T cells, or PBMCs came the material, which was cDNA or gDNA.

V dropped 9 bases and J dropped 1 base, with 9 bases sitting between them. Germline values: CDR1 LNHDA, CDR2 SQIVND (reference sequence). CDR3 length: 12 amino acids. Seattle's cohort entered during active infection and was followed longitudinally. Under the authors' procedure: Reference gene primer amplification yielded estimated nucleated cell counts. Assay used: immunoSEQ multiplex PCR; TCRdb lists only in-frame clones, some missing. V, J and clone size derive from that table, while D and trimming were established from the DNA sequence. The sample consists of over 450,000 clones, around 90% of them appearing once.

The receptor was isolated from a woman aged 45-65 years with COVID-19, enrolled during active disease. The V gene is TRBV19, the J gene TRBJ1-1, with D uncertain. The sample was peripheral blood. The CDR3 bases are TGTGCCAGCAGGTTCCCGAACACTGAAGCTTTCTTT. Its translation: CASRFPNTEAFF.